This T cell receptor (beta chain) was retrieved from a study of CD8+ T cells in alopecia areata. V trimming: 3 bases; J trimming: 8 bases; junction bases outside the gene matches: 12. The germline V gene encodes CDR1 MGHRA and CDR2 YSYEKL. The CDR3 has 15 amino acids. Isolated RNA was reverse transcribed into cDNA used as the sequencing template. Sequenced by immunoSEQ multiplex PCR; TCRdb stores in-frame clones only, minus some. The repertoire holds 100,000 to 150,000 clones, roughly 68% seen once, with approximately 2.8% in the top ten. Source material: CD4+ T cells sorted from blood. The clonotype originates from a human donor in good health. The chain carries TRBV4-1 and TRBJ1-2; 7 bases match TRBD1. The CDR3 nucleotides read TGCGCCAGCAGCCAGGGGACAGTGCAGCGTGGGGGCTACACCTTC. Amino acids: CASSQGTVQRGGYTF.